The rows below give T cell receptor beta chains drawn from one sample of a study of brain T cells in children with intractable seizures. Produced via immunoSEQ multiplex PCR; TCRdb's table is partial and in-frame only. The sample records a few hundred thousand clones, roughly 92% being singletons. The starting material was peripheral blood, obtained roughly 5 months after surgery. These receptors all come from a boy under three years old with tuberous sclerosis and intractable seizures. Each CDR3 is given with its conserved first and last residue. The D gene is left open where the match is weak. Size values are once, few and many counts, or a class for expanded clones, and some rows have none.

V,D,J,size,DNA,CDR3
TRBV19,TRBD2,TRBJ2-3,NA,TGTGCCAGCCGGCCCAGCGGGAGTAGCACAGATACGCAGTATTTT,CASRPSGSSTDTQYF
TRBV7-8,TRBD2,TRBJ2-1,NA,TGTGCCAGCAGCTATAGCGGGAGTGGTAATGAGCAGTTCTTC,CASSYSGSGNEQFF
TRBV5-1,TRBD1,TRBJ1-1,NA,TGCGCCAGCAAGGGCAGGGGGGAGAACACTGAAGCTTTCTTT,CASKGRGENTEAFF
TRBV5-1,NA,TRBJ2-1,NA,TGCGCCAGCAGCTTGGCCCCTCGCAGGGCTGTTGAGCAGTTCTTC,CASSLAPRRAVEQFF
TRBV13,TRBD1,TRBJ1-1,NA,TGTGCCAGCAGCCGGAGGGACAGGGGGCGCACTGAAGCTTTCTTT,CASSRRDRGRTEAFF
TRBV19,NA,TRBJ2-7,once,TGTGCCAGTAGTATAGGAGGGAGGGCAGGGGCAACCTACGAGCAGTACTTC,CASSIGGRAGATYEQYF
TRBV7-9,NA,TRBJ1-1,NA,TGTGCCAGCAGCTCCACCTACAGGGCACTCATGAACACTGAAGCTTTCTTT,CASSSTYRALMNTEAFF
TRBV15,NA,TRBJ2-1,NA,TGTGCCACCAGCAGAGATAAAATGGGGTCGGGACATTACAATGAGCAGTTCTTC,CATSRDKMGSGHYNEQFF
TRBV6-5,NA,TRBJ1-1,NA,TGTGCCAGCAGTTACTGGGGGAACACTGAAGCTTTCTTT,CASSYWGNTEAFF
TRBV9,NA,TRBJ2-3,NA,TGTGCCAGCAGCCCTTGGGGATTAAGCACAGATACGCAGTATTTT,CASSPWGLSTDTQYF
TRBV12-5,NA,TRBJ2-2,NA,TGTGCTAGTGCCAGGATGGCAGGGGAAAACACCGGGGAGCTGTTTTTT,CASARMAGENTGELFF
TRBV11-1,NA,TRBJ2-2,NA,TGTGCCAGCAGCAGGGACTTAAGGAAAGCCGGGGAGCTGTTTTTT,CASSRDLRKAGELFF
TRBV5-5,NA,TRBJ1-5,NA,TGTGCCAGCAGCTTGGGCCAGGGAGTCAATCAGCCCCAGCATTTT,CASSLGQGVNQPQHF
TRBV5-1,TRBD2,TRBJ2-2,NA,TGCGCCAGCAGCCCCGGGACTAGCGGGAGGATCACCGGGGAGCTGTTTTTT,CASSPGTSGRITGELFF
TRBV5-1,TRBD1,TRBJ1-1,NA,TGCGCCAGCAGCGTAATAAGGACAGGACTCTTGAACACTGAAGCTTTCTTT,CASSVIRTGLLNTEAFF
TRBV11-2,TRBD2,TRBJ2-7,NA,TGTGCCAGCAGCTTAGGCCTAGCGGGGGGCTACGAGCAGTACTTC,CASSLGLAGGYEQYF
TRBV6-4,NA,TRBJ2-3,NA,TGTGCCAGCAGTCCAACCAGGACTAGCACAGATACGCAGTATTTT,CASSPTRTSTDTQYF
TRBV7-2,NA,TRBJ1-1,NA,TGTGCCAGCAGCTTATATGGGGGGGGGAACACTGAAGCTTTCTTT,CASSLYGGGNTEAFF
TRBV4-1,TRBD1,TRBJ1-5,NA,TGCGCCAGCAGCCAAGTGGGGACAGGGGATAGCAATCAGCCCCAGCATTTT,CASSQVGTGDSNQPQHF
TRBV11-3,NA,TRBJ1-1,NA,TGTGCCAGCAGCCTAAGACAGTACACTGAAGCTTTCTTT,CASSLRQYTEAFF
TRBV5-1,NA,TRBJ1-1,NA,TGCGCCAGCAGCTTGGGCAGGACGGGGGATAGAGCTTTCTTT,CASSLGRTGDRAFF
TRBV25-1,NA,TRBJ1-2,NA,TGTGCCAGCAGACAGGGAAGAGACTATGGCTACACCTTC,CASRQGRDYGYTF
TRBV27,TRBD2,TRBJ2-7,NA,TGTGCCAGCAGTTTATTGGGCGGGAGCTCCTCCTACGAGCAGTACTTC,CASSLLGGSSSYEQYF
TRBV7-8,TRBD1,TRBJ2-5,once,TGTGCCAGCAGCTTAGGGACAGGGCCAAAACAAGAGACCCAGTACTTC,CASSLGTGPKQETQYF
TRBV20-1,NA,TRBJ2-1,NA,TGCAGTGTTTTCTCCTACAATGAGCAGTTCTTC,CSVFSYNEQFF
TRBV6-4,TRBD2,TRBJ2-3,NA,TGTGCCAGCAGTGGACTAGCGGGAGGTACGCAGTATTTT,CASSGLAGGTQYF
TRBV18,TRBD2,TRBJ2-7,NA,TGTGCCAGCTCGACCGGGACTAGCGCCTCCTACGAGCAGTACTTC,CASSTGTSASYEQYF
TRBV28,NA,TRBJ1-6,NA,TGTGCCAGCAGTTTAGATGCCGGGTACGGCTATAATTCACCCCTCCACTTT,CASSLDAGYGYNSPLHF
TRBV15,NA,TRBJ1-4,NA,TGTGCCACCAGCAGAGATGGGAGGGAAAAACTGTTTTTT,CATSRDGREKLFF
TRBV15,TRBD2,TRBJ2-1,NA,TGTGCCACCAGCAGAGGTGCGGGAGCCGACAATGAGCAGTTCTTC,CATSRGAGADNEQFF
TRBV7-9,NA,TRBJ2-7,NA,TGTGCCAGCAGCTTACTCAGGTTTGAGGACGAGCAGTACTTC,CASSLLRFEDEQYF
TRBV5-4,NA,TRBJ1-1,NA,TGTGCCAGCAGCTTGTTGCCGTGGCGGACTAGTGAAGCTTTCTTT,CASSLLPWRTSEAFF
TRBV4-2,NA,TRBJ2-7,NA,TGTGCCAGCAGCCAACCATCGCCATTGTACGAGCAGTACTTC,CASSQPSPLYEQYF
TRBV6-2/TRBV6-3,NA,TRBJ1-1,NA,TGTGCCAGCAGTTACGAGGTAAACACTGAAGCTTTCTTT,CASSYEVNTEAFF
TRBV4-2,NA,TRBJ1-2,NA,TGTGCCAGCAGCCAAGATTCAGGGCTGGCTAACTATGGCTACACCTTC,CASSQDSGLANYGYTF
TRBV4-1,TRBD1,TRBJ1-2,NA,TGCGCCAGCAGCCGAGGGGACGGGACAGGGGTTTATGGCTACACCTTC,CASSRGDGTGVYGYTF
TRBV2,NA,TRBJ1-1,NA,TGTGCCAGCCTAGAGGGAATAAACACTGAAGCTTTCTTT,CASLEGINTEAFF
TRBV18,NA,TRBJ2-2,NA,TGTGCCAGCTCACCGATAGGGTACGCCGGGGAGCTGTTTTTT,CASSPIGYAGELFF
TRBV7-9,TRBD2,TRBJ2-2,NA,TGTGCCAGCAGACTAGCGGGAGGGCCGGGTAATACCGGGGAGCTGTTTTTT,CASRLAGGPGNTGELFF
TRBV14,NA,TRBJ1-2,NA,TGTGCCAGCAGCCTACAAGGGAAGGGTCTCACCTTC,CASSLQGKGLTF
TRBV5-4,NA,TRBJ2-5,NA,TGTGCCAGCAGCTTGGGTGGACGCCAGTACTTC,CASSLGGRQYF
TRBV27,NA,TRBJ2-1,NA,TGTGCCAGCAGTTTAAGGGAGTCTGGTAGCGGTGAGCAGTTCTTC,CASSLRESGSGEQFF
TRBV29-1,NA,TRBJ1-2,NA,TGCAGCGCCGCGGGGGGTAACTATGGCTACACCTTC,CSAAGGNYGYTF
TRBV5-1,TRBD1,TRBJ1-1,NA,TGCGCCAGCAGCGCCGGACAGGGGGCATTGAACACTGAAGCTTTCTTT,CASSAGQGALNTEAFF
TRBV20-1,NA,TRBJ2-5,NA,TGCAGTGCTGGCCCCGGGGAGACCCAGTACTTC,CSAGPGETQYF
TRBV6-1,NA,TRBJ1-2,NA,TGTGCCAGCAGTGACGACTTCGGGCCTAACTATGGCTACACCTTC,CASSDDFGPNYGYTF
TRBV5-1,NA,TRBJ2-5,NA,TGCGCCAGCAGCTTTGGCAGGCTAGACAAAGAGACCCAGTACTTC,CASSFGRLDKETQYF
TRBV4-1,NA,TRBJ1-4,NA,TGCGCCAGCAGCCAAAATTCCATCGCAACTAATGAAAAACTGTTTTTT,CASSQNSIATNEKLFF
TRBV11-3,NA,TRBJ2-3,NA,TGTGCCAGCAGCTCCCCGGGGGTGCAGTATTTT,CASSSPGVQYF
TRBV9,TRBD1,TRBJ2-7,NA,TGTGCCAGCAGCGCCTCCCCGGGACAGCTCTCCTACGAGCAGTACTTC,CASSASPGQLSYEQYF
TRBV20-1,TRBD2,TRBJ2-1,NA,TGCAGTGCTATTGAGGGACTAGCGTACAATGAGCAGTTCTTC,CSAIEGLAYNEQFF
TRBV30,NA,TRBJ1-2,NA,TGTGCCTGGGGGGGCGACTATGGCTACACCTTC,CAWGGDYGYTF
TRBV27,TRBD1,TRBJ1-1,NA,TGTGCCAGCAGTTTATCCGGGACAGGTCTCACTGAAGCTTTCTTT,CASSLSGTGLTEAFF
TRBV6-2/TRBV6-3,TRBD1,TRBJ2-6,NA,TGTGCCAGCAGTTACTCCCTGACAGGGGTATCTGGGGCCAACGTCCTGACTTTC,CASSYSLTGVSGANVLTF